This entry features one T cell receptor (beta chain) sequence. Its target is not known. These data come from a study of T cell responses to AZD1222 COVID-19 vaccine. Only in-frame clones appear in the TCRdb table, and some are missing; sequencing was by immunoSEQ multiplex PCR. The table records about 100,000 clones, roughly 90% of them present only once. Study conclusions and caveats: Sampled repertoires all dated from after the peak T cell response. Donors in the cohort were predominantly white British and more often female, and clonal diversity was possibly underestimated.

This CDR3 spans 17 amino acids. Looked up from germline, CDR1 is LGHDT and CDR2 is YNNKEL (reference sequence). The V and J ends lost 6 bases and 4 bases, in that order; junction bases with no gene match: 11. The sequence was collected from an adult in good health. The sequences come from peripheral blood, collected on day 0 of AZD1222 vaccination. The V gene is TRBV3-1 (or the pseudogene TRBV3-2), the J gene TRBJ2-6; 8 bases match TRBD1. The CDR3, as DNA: TGTGCCAGCAGTCTTCTAAGGACAGGGACCGGGGCCAACGTCCTGACTTTC. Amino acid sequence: CASSLLRTGTGANVLTF.